Listed below are T cell receptor beta chains from one sample, sequenced in a study of Graves' ophthalmopathy and Graves' hyperthyroidism. MiXCR was run by TCRdb on the multiplex PCR reads, yielding one entry per CDR3 protein. Altogether 450,000 or so distinct CDR3 sequences are present, around an eighth being singletons, with the ten largest covering 9.8%. Sequences were obtained from blood. These receptors came from a woman under 40 with Graves' ophthalmopathy. CDR3s include the opening cysteine and the closing phenylalanine or tryptophan. D genes are given only for firm matches. A clone size is listed for some rows: how often the clone was seen (once, few, many), or a class if it is expanded.

size: few
length: 14
V: TRBV3-1
D: -
J: TRBJ2-7
CDR3: CASSSGSNSYEQYF
DNA: TGTGCCAGCAGCTCGGGGAGTAACTCCTACGAGCAGTACTTC

size: many
length: 13
V: TRBV28
D: TRBD1
J: TRBJ2-4
CDR3: CASSPPDRDIQYF
DNA: TGTGCCAGCAGTCCCCCTGACAGGGACATTCAGTACTTC

size: many
length: 12
V: TRBV29-1
D: TRBD1
J: TRBJ2-7
CDR3: CSVRQGANEQYF
DNA: TGCAGCGTAAGACAGGGGGCGAACGAGCAGTACTTC

size: once
length: 14
V: TRBV28
D: -
J: TRBJ2-7
CDR3: CASSGAIQFYDQYF
DNA: TGTGCCAGCAGTGGGGCCATTCAATTCTACGATCAGTACTTC

size: few
length: 13
V: TRBV12-3/TRBV12-4
D: -
J: TRBJ2-2
CDR3: CASSQTGPGELFF
DNA: TGTGCCAGCAGCCAAACAGGCCCCGGGGAGCTGTTTTTT

size: many
length: 13
V: TRBV6-1
D: -
J: TRBJ2-7
CDR3: CASSEVIPSEQYF
DNA: TGTGCCAGCAGTGAAGTCATTCCGAGCGAGCAGTACTTC

size: many
length: 15
V: TRBV2
D: TRBD1
J: TRBJ1-2
CDR3: CASSYDRGQRYGYTF
DNA: TGTGCCAGCAGTTACGACAGGGGGCAGCGGTATGGCTACACCTTC

size: -
length: 13
V: TRBV12-3/TRBV12-4
D: -
J: TRBJ2-5
CDR3: CASSFVVQETQYF
DNA: TGTGCCAGCAGTTTTGTGGTCCAAGAGACCCAGTACTTC

size: -
length: 14
V: TRBV19
D: -
J: TRBJ1-5
CDR3: CASLGESENQPQHF
DNA: TGTGCCAGCTTGGGGGAGTCGGAAAATCAGCCCCAGCATTTT

size: -
length: 13
V: TRBV6-5
D: -
J: TRBJ1-6
CDR3: CAISRRRNSPLHF
DNA: TGTGCCATCTCCCGGCGGCGTAATTCACCCCTCCACTTT

size: many
length: 15
V: TRBV6-1
D: -
J: TRBJ1-5
CDR3: CASSESRGLGQPQHF
DNA: TGTGCCAGCAGTGAATCGAGGGGATTAGGGCAGCCCCAGCATTTT